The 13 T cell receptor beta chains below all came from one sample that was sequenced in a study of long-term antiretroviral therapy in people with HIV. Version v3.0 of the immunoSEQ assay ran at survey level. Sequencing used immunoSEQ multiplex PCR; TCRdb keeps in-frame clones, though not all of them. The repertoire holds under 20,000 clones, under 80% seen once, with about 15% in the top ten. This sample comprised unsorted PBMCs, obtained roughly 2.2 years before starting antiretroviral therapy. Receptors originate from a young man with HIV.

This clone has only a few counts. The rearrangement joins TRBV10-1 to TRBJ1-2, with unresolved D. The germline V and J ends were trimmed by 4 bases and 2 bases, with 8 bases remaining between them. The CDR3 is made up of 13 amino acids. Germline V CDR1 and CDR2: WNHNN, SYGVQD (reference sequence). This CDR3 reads CASSAEYNYGYTF. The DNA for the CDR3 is TGCGCCAGCAGTGCGGAATACAACTATGGCTACACCTTC.

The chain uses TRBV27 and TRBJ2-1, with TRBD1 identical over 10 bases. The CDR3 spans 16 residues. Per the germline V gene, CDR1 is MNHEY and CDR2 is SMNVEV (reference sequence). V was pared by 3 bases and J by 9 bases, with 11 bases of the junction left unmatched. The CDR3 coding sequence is TGTGCCAGCAGTTTCCCCGCGACAGGGGGCGGGGGTGAGCAGTTCTTC. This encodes CASSFPATGGGGEQFF.

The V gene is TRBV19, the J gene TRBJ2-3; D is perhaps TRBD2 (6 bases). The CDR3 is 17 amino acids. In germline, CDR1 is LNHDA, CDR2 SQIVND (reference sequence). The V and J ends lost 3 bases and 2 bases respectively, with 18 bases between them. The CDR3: CASSIWLASVSTDTQYF. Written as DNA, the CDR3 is TGTGCCAGTAGTATTTGGTTAGCTAGCGTCTCCACAGATACGCAGTATTTT. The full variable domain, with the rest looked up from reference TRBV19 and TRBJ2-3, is DGGITQSPKYLFRKEGQNVTLSCEQNLNHDAMYWYRQDPGQGLRLIYYSQIVNDFQKGDIAEGYSVSREKKESFPLTVTSAQKNPTAFYLCASSIWLASVSTDTQYFGPGTRLTVL.

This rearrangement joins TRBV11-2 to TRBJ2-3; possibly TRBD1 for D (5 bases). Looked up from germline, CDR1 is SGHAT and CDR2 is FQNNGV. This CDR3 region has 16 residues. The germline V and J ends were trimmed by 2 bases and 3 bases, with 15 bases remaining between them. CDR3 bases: TGTGCCAGCAGCTTACGGAAGGGGTCAGGGACAGATACGCAGTATTTT. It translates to CASSLRKGSGTDTQYF.

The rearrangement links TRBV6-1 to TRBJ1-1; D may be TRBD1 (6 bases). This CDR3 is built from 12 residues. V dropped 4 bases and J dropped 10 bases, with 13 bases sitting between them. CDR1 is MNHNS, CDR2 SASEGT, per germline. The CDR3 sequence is CASSVYREGAFF. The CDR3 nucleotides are TGTGCCAGCAGTGTGTACAGGGAAGGAGCTTTCTTT.

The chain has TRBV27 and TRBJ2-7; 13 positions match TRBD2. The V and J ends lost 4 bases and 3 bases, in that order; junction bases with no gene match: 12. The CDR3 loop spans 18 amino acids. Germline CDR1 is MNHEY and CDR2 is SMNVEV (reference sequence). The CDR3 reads CASSSLVRTSGGLYEQYF. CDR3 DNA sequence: TGTGCCAGCAGTTCCCTTGTCAGGACTAGCGGGGGCCTCTACGAGCAGTACTTC.

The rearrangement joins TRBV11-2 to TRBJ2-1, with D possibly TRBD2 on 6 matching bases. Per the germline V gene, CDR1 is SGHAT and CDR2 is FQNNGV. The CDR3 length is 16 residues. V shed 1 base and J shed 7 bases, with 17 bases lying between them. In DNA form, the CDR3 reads TGTGCCAGCAGCTTAGTTCGGGAGAACCATGGGAATGAGCAGTTCTTC. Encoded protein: CASSLVRENHGNEQFF.

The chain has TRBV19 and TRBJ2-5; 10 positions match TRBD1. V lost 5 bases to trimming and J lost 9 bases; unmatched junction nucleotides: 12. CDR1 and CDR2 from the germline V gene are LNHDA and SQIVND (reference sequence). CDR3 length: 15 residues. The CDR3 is CASSGGTGALGAQYF. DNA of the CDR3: TGTGCCAGTAGTGGCGGGACAGGGGCTTTGGGTGCCCAGTACTTC.

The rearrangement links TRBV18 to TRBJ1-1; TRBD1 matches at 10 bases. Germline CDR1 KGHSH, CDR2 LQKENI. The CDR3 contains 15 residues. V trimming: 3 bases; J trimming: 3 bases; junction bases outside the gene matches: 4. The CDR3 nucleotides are TGTGCCAGCTCACCCGGGACAGGGGCGGACACTGAAGCTTTCTTT. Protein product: CASSPGTGADTEAFF.

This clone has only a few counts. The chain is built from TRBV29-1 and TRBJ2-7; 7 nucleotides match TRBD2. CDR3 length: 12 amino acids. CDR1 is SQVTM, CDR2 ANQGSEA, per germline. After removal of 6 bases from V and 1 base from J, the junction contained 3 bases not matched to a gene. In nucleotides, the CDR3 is TGCAGCGTGAGGCGGGAGTCCTACGAGCAGTACTTC. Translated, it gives CSVRRESYEQYF.

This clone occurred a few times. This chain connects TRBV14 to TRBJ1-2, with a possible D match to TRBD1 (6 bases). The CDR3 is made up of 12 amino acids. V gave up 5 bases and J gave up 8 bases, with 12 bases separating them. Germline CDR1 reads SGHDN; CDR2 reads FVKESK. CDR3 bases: TGTGCCAGCAGCATACAGGGTGGAGGCTACACCTTC. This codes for CASSIQGGGYTF.

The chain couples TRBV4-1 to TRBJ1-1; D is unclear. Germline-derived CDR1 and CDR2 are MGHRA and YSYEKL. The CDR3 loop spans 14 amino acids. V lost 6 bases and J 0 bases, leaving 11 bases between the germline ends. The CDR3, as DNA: TGCGCCAGCAGTCGACACGCCATGAACACTGAAGCTTTCTTT. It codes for CASSRHAMNTEAFF.

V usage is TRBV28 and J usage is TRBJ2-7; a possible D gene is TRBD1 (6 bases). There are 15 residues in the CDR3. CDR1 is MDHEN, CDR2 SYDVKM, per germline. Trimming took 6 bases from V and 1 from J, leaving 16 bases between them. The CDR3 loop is CASSSGTRGSYEQYF. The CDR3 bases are TGTGCCAGCAGCTCCGGGACACGCGGATCCTACGAGCAGTACTTC.